This T cell receptor (beta chain) appears in the sequencing data of a study of blood T cell repertoires in COVID-19. Study-wide context: The origin of the acute and convalescent COVID-19 samples was the United States, Italy and Spain. In each case, the material was cDNA or gDNA derived from T cells, B-cell-depleted T cells, or PBMCs.

Authors' methods: Estimates of nucleated cell counts were drawn from the amplification of reference gene primers. The assay was immunoSEQ multiplex PCR, and TCRdb's table has in-frame clones only and misses some. V and J calls and clone size are as listed in that table; D and trimming were resolved from the DNA. The sample yields roughly 130,000 clones, roughly 85% seen once. The germline gives CDR1 MGHDK, CDR2 SYGVNS. This CDR3 contains 14 residues. Trimming stripped 6 bases from V and 1 base from J, with 12 bases between. The origin of this receptor is a man aged 60 to 75 with acute or convalescent COVID-19. The chain recombines TRBV25-1 with TRBJ1-1, with D tentatively TRBD1 (5 bases). Sequencing was performed on peripheral blood. In DNA form, the CDR3 reads TGTGCCAGCAGCTTATTGGGGGGGAACACTGAAGCTTTCTTT. Protein sequence: CASSLLGGNTEAFF.